The source of this TCR beta chain is a study of beta chain features in type 1 diabetes listed by TCRdb under 2018. Turning to the overall study: Mean age, gender distribution, total cell number and subset yield were not different between patients and healthy donors. A total of some 100,000,000 sorted cells were examined across all samples, and a strong correlation was observed between cell number per subset and RNA yield. In the study, recently diagnosed type 1 diabetes patients and matched healthy donors were compared on the TCRB repertoires of their sorted circulating CD4+ T cell subsets. Whereas all 30 or so donors provided naive and central memory subsets, regulatory and stem cell-like memory subsets were isolated from just 8 patients and roughly 8 healthy donors.

The entire isolated RNA was reverse transcribed using the High Capacity cDNA Reverse Transcription Kit, and thus expressed TCRB transcripts were sequenced. Naive, central memory and regulatory T cell samples underwent deep immunoSEQ sequencing, averaging around 3.6 million total reads per sample. Sorted cells were lysed in RLT buffer and RNA was extracted with DNase-treated RNeasy Micro or Mini kits, depending on cell number. Each cell subset was processed on its own to prevent cross-contamination, while patient and healthy donor samples were processed together. The immunoSEQ multiplex PCR was used to amplify TCRB sequences from cDNA, generating 87-bp fragments that spanned the CDR3 region. Sequencing of the amplicons was performed on the Illumina HiSeq platform. On the authors' methods: PCR bias was computationally corrected using synthetic template baselines, reads within Hamming distance 2 were collapsed, and singletons that could not be merged were discarded. Reads were aligned against IMGT so that V, D and J genes, CDR3 length and insertions or deletions at six rearrangement sites could be assigned. Clonotype counts were normalized to sorted cell number within each subset before computing true diversity and Gini coefficients with the tcR R package. The overlap coefficient, calculated on TCRB nucleotide sequences, was used to measure repertoire sharing. Out-of-frame TCRB sequences from naive cells were analyzed to stand in for the pre-selection repertoire. TCRdb stores this immuneACCESS table with in-frame sequences only. Part of the clones is absent; in the studies checked, under half of the shortfall reflects unresolved V genes, and no reason is known for the rest. V and J calls and clone size follow that table, whereas D and trimming were derived from the DNA. In this sample the table shows 900,000 or so clones, under 20% of which occur a single time. The top ten hold around 0.02% of the sample.

A distance of 10 bases separates the germline ends of V and J, which lose 1 base and 1 base respectively. Counted from cysteine to phenylalanine, this CDR3 has 15 amino acids. Only the CDR3 part of the read is kept: 45 bases, read in frame from the first base. The germline V gene yields SGHRS for CDR1 and YFSETQ for CDR2. From each donor, a single peripheral blood sample of approximately 0.11 L on average was drawn into heparinised tubes. A BD FACSAria II was used to sort naive, central memory, regulatory and stem cell-like memory CD4+ T cells with a panel that included CD45RO, CCR7, CD25, CD127, CD95 and CD27. All sorted populations exceeded 95% purity. PBMCs were isolated immediately by Lymphoprep density gradient centrifugation and stained directly without culture. Samples were stained and sorted in pairs, with one healthy donor and one patient per experiment, so that batch effects were minimized.

This clone was detected a few times. It has no known antigen specificity. No base-level quality is on record; no much larger clone is a single base apart. Overall study outcomes, separate from this receptor: In all four CD4+ subsets, TCRB CDR3 length was moderately but significantly shorter in type 1 diabetes patients. HLA sub-analyses involved small numbers of individuals, so any influence of HLA type on TCRB rearrangement remained unresolved. Naive, central memory and regulatory TCRB repertoires appeared to be more alike among patients than among healthy donors. At VDJ recombination sites, patients with type 1 diabetes made fewer insertions and deleted more nucleotides, a pattern implying thymic rearrangement abnormalities. Because cDNA rather than genomic DNA was sequenced, highly expressing activated cells could have been over-represented, although no difference in activation and CD3 levels was found between groups. PCR may preferentially amplify shorter templates, but because patient and control samples were amplified and corrected together, any resulting skew would affect both groups equally.

The sequence was obtained from a woman aged 18-29 years in good health. Rearrangement joined TRBV5-1 to TRBJ2-3, with no D gene named confidently. Material: naive CD4+ T cells from blood. The intended sense of this specimen's cell subset or site label: true naive CD4+ T cells. The DNA sequence is given as TGCGCCAGCAGCTTGAGGGAAACGGGCACAGATACGCAGTATTTT. Its protein is CASSLRETGTDTQYF.